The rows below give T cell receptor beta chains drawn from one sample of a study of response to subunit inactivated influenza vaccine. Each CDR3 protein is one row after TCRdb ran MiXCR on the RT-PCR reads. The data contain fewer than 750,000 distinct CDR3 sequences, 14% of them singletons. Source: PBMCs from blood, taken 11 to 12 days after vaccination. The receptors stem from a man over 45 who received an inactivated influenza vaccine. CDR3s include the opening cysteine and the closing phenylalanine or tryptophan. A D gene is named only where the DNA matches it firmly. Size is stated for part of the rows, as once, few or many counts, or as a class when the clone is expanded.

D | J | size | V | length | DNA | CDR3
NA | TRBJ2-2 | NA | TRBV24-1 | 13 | TGTGCCATCCGGGACCTGAACACCGGGGAGCTGTTTTTT | CAIRDLNTGELFF
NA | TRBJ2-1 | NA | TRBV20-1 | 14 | TGCAGTGCTAGAGATTCGGCAGTCTACAATGAGCAGTTCTTC | CSARDSAVYNEQFF
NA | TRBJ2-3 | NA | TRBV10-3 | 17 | TGTGCCATCAGTGAGTCACGAGGTAGCGCAAGCACAGATACGCAGTATTTT | CAISESRGSASTDTQYF
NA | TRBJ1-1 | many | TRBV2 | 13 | TGTGCCAGCAGTGAGCAGGGAGGCACTGAAGCTTTCTTT | CASSEQGGTEAFF
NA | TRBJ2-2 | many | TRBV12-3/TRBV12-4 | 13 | TGTGCCAGCAGTTTAAGCACCACCGGGGAGCTGTTTTTT | CASSLSTTGELFF
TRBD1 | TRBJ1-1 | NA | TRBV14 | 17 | TGTGCCAGCAGCCGCCGATCTCTCAGGGGGCGAAGTACTGAAGCTTTCTTT | CASSRRSLRGRSTEAFF
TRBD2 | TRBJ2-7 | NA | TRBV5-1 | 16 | TGCGCCAGCAGCCCGTACACCCGGGAGGGAACCTACGAGCAGTACTTC | CASSPYTREGTYEQYF
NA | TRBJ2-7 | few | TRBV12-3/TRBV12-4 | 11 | TGTGCCAGCAGGACTTATGACGAGCAGTACTTC | CASRTYDEQYF
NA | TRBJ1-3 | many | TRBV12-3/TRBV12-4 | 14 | TGTGCCAGCGGAACAGGGTACTCTGGAAACACCATATATTTT | CASGTGYSGNTIYF
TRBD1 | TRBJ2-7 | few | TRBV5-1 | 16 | TGCGCCAGCACCAAGGACAGGGGGGACTTGGGGTACGAGCAGTACTTC | CASTKDRGDLGYEQYF
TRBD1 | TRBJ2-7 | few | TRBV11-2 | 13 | TGTGCCAGCAGCAGGACAGGGACCCACGAGCAGTACTTC | CASSRTGTHEQYF
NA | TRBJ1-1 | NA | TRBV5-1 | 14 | TGCGCCAGCAGCTTGGTTGGGTTTGACAATGAAGCTTTCTTT | CASSLVGFDNEAFF
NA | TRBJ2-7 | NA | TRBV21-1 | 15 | TGTGCCAGCAGCAAAACCGGGCGGGAGCCCCACGAGCAGTACTTC | CASSKTGREPHEQYF
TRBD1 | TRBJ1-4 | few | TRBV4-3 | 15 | TGCGCCAGCAGCCAAGATGTGGGACAGGCTGAAAAACTGTTTTTT | CASSQDVGQAEKLFF
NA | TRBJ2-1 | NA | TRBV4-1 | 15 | TGCGCCAGCAGCCAAGAAGCGGTCGGAGGCAATGAGCAGTTCTTC | CASSQEAVGGNEQFF
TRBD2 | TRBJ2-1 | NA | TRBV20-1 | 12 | TGCAGTAGCGGGGGGGCGCGGGATGAGCAGTTCTTC | CSSGGARDEQFF
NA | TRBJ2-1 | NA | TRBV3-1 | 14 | TGTGCCAGCAGCCAAGATCTGGGGGGTTGGGAGCAGTTCTTC | CASSQDLGGWEQFF
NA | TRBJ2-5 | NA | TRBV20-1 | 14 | TGCAGTGCTAGACTATTCGGCTTCCAAGAGACCCAGTACTTC | CSARLFGFQETQYF
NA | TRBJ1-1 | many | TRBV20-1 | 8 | TGCAGTGCTAATTGGGCTTTCTTT | CSANWAFF
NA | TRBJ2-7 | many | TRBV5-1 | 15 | TGCGCCAGCAGCTTGGGCCCACAGACCAACCACGAGCAGTACTTC | CASSLGPQTNHEQYF
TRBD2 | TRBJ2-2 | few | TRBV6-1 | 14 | TGTGCCAGCAAACTAGCGGGAGTCACCGGGGAGCTGTTTTTT | CASKLAGVTGELFF
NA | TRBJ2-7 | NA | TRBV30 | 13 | TGTGCCTGGAGGCTCGGGAGCTCCTACGAGCAGTACTTC | CAWRLGSSYEQYF
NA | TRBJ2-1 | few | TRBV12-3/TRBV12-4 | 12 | TGTGCCAGCAGTTGGCAAGGATATGAGCAGTTCTTC | CASSWQGYEQFF
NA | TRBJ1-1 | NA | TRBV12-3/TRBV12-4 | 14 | TGTGCCAGCAGTTCTTTAGAGGGGGGGACTGAAGCTTTCTTT | CASSSLEGGTEAFF
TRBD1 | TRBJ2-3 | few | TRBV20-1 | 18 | TGCAGTGCTAGATTGCCTCGACGGGTCAGGGGGTCCACAGATACGCAGTATTTT | CSARLPRRVRGSTDTQYF
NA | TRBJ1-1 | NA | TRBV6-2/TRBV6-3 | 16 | TGTGCCAGCAGTTACGTAGAGGGACTGGGAAACACTGAAGCTTTCTTT | CASSYVEGLGNTEAFF
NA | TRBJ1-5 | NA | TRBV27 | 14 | TGTGCCAGCAGTCGGACAAGAGGGGATCAGCCCCAGCATTTT | CASSRTRGDQPQHF
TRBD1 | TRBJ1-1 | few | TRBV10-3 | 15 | TGTGCCATCAGGCCCGGGACAGCAGTTAACACTGAAGCTTTCTTT | CAIRPGTAVNTEAFF
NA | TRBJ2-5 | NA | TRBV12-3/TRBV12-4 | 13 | TGTGCCAGCAGTTTTAATGAGGTTGAGACCCAGTACTTC | CASSFNEVETQYF
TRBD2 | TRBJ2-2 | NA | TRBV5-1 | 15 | TGCGCCAGCAGCTGGGGGGGGTCGAACACCGGGGAGCTGTTTTTT | CASSWGGSNTGELFF
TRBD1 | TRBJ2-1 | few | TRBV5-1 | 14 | TGCGCCAGCAGCTCGGGACAGGGGATCGGTGAGCAGTTCTTC | CASSSGQGIGEQFF
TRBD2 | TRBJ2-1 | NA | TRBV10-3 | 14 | TGTGCCATCAGTGGGGGACTAGCCTACAATGAGCAGTTCTTC | CAISGGLAYNEQFF
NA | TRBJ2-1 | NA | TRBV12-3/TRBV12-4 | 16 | TGTGCCAGCAGTCTGGCCGGGACCCGAGCAGGCAATGAGCAGTTCTTC | CASSLAGTRAGNEQFF
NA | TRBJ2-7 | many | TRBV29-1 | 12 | TGCAGCGTTACTACAGGAGCCTACGAGCAGTACTTC | CSVTTGAYEQYF
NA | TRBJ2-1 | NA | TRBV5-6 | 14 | TGTGCCAGCAGCTTGGTCCAGGGTAGAAATGAGCAGTTCTTC | CASSLVQGRNEQFF
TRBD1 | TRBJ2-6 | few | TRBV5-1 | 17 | TGCGCCAGCAGGGTTGCAGGGGGCAGCTCTGGGGCCAACGTCCTGACTTTC | CASRVAGGSSGANVLTF
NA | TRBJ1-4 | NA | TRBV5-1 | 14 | TGCGCCAGCAGCCGTGGGGGCACTAATGAAAAACTGTTTTTT | CASSRGGTNEKLFF
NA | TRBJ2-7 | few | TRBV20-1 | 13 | TGCAGTGCTAGAGCTACCGGGTCCTGGGAGCAGTACTTC | CSARATGSWEQYF
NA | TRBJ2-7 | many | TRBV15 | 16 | TGTGCCACCAGCAGAGCCTCCAATTTTCAACGCTACGAGCAGTACTTC | CATSRASNFQRYEQYF
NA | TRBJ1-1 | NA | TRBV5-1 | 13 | TGCGCCAGCAGCTTGAAAGCAGGGGCAGAAGCTTTCTTT | CASSLKAGAEAFF
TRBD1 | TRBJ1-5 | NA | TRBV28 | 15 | TGTGCCAGCGCTGAGCGCAGGGGGAGGAATCAGCCCCAGCATTTT | CASAERRGRNQPQHF
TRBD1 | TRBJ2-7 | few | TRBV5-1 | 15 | TGCGCCAGCAGCTTGTATGGACAGGTCGTCTACGAGCAGTACTTC | CASSLYGQVVYEQYF
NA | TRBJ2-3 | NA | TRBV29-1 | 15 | TGCAGCGTTGAGTCGGGGTTTTCTAGCACAGATACGCAGTATTTT | CSVESGFSSTDTQYF
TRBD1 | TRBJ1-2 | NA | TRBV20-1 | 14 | TGCAGTGCCAGACAGGGGGGACAACCCTATGGCTACACCTTC | CSARQGGQPYGYTF
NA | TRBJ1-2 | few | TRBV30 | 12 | TGTGCCTGGAGTGTACTAAACTATGGCTACACCTTC | CAWSVLNYGYTF
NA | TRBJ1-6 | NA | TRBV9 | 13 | TGTGCCAGCAGCGTAGGGGAGGGATCACCCCTCCACTTT | CASSVGEGSPLHF
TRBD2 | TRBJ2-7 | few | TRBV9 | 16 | TGTGCCAGCCCCCCAGGACCGGGAGGGAGCTCCTACGAGCAGTACTTC | CASPPGPGGSSYEQYF
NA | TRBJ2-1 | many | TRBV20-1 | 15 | TGCAGTGCTAGAGATCGAAGGGAAGGTGGCAATGAGCAGTTCTTC | CSARDRREGGNEQFF
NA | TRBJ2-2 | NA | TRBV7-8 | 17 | TGTGCCAGCAGCTTAGCGGAAGGATCAATCTCCAACGGGGAGCTGTTTTTT | CASSLAEGSISNGELFF
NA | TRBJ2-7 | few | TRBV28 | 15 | TGTGCCAGCACTACAGCCCCGCCAGTTGCCTACGAGCAGTACTTC | CASTTAPPVAYEQYF
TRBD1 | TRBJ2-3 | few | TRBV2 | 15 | TGTGCCAGCAGTACCGGGACAGCCTTCACAGATACGCAGTATTTT | CASSTGTAFTDTQYF